This TCR beta chain appears in the sequencing data of a study of blood T cell repertoires in COVID-19. About the study: Researchers got acute and convalescent COVID-19 samples from the United States, Italy and Spain. PBMCs, B-cell-depleted T cells, or T cells were the source of the cDNA or gDNA that made up the material.

The CDR3 has 16 residues. The J segment lost 4 bases and the V segment lost 5 bases, leaving 11 bases of the junction unmatched. CDR1 and CDR2 from the germline V gene are SGHTA and FQGNSA. This table comes from immunoSEQ multiplex PCR, and its TCRdb copy is limited to in-frame clones, with some not included. The sample lists roughly 330,000 clones, around 90% occurring once. Material for sequencing was peripheral blood. This clonotype was obtained from a man younger than 40 with COVID-19, enrolled during active disease. The chain is built from TRBV7-2 and TRBJ1-2; 9 bases match TRBD1. The CDR3 spells CASSRAGTGSFYGYTF. CDR3 DNA: TGTGCCAGCAGCCGTGCCGGGACAGGGAGTTTCTATGGCTACACCTTC.